This T cell receptor beta chain was retrieved from a study of T cells in Graves' hyperthyroidism and ophthalmopathy. What was amplified from RNA transcripts were TCR beta CDR3 regions. The TCR CDR3 first-round RT-PCR relied on the HTBI primer set. TCRdb recomputed calls from the multiplex PCR reads with MiXCR, one row per CDR3 protein. The data contain 350,000 to 400,000 distinct CDR3 sequences, 15% to 20% of them singletons. Participants, patients aged 18 to 65, had newly diagnosed hyperthyroidism with a duration under 2 months. This clonotype has at least ten counts. The sequenced sample was blood. The sequence was obtained from a woman under 30 with Graves' hyperthyroidism.

CDR3 loop: CATSKVIGQGPEQYF. As DNA, the CDR3 is TGTGCCACCAGCAAGGTTATAGGACAGGGTCCCGAGCAGTACTTC. This chain links TRBV15 with TRBJ2-7, with 8 positions matching TRBD1. The CDR3 length is 15 residues. V lost 4 bases and J lost 6; bases outside the gene matches: 11. Germline loops: CDR1 LNHNV, CDR2 YYDKDF (reference sequence).